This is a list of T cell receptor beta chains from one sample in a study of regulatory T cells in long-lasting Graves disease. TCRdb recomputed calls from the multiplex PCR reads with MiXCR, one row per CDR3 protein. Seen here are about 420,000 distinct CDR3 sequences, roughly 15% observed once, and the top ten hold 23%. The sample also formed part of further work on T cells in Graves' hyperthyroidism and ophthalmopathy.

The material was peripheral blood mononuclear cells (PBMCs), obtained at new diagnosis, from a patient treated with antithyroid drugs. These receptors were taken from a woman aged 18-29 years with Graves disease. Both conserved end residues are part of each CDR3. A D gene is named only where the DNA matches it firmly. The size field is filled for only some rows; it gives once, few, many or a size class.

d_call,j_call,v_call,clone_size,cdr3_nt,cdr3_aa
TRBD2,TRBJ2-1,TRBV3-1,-,TGTGCCAGCAGCCTCGTTTCTAGCGGGACCCCCTCAGGGAATGAGCTGTTCTTC,CASSLVSSGTPSGNELFF
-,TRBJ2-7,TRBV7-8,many,TGTGCCAGCAGCTGGAGGGCCGTCATCATCGACGAGCAGTACTTC,CASSWRAVIIDEQYF
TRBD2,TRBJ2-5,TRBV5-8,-,TGTGCCAGCAGCCCGACCGCGGGGGACCAGTACTTC,CASSPTAGDQYF
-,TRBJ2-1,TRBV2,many,TGTGCCAGCAGTGAAGGGAGGCGAGACTACAATGAGCAGTTCTTC,CASSEGRRDYNEQFF
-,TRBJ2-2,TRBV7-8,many,TGTGCCAGCAGCGCCCGCCTAATCGGGAACACCGGGGAGCTGTTTTTT,CASSARLIGNTGELFF
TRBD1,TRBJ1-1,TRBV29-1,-,TGCAGCGTTTCCAGGGGGGGGACTGAAGCTTTCTTT,CSVSRGGTEAFF
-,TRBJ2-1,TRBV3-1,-,TGTGCCAGCAGCCCGGTTATGGGGATCGATGAGCAGTTCTTC,CASSPVMGIDEQFF
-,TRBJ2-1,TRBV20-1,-,TGCAGTGCTAGAGATCCCTTATCTAATGAGCAGTTCTTC,CSARDPLSNEQFF
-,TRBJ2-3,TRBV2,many,TGTGCCAGCAGGGGGGGGGCCTCAGATACGCAGTATTTT,CASRGGASDTQYF
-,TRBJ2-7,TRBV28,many,TGTGCCAGCAGCAGGGGCAGGAACGAGCAGTACTTC,CASSRGRNEQYF
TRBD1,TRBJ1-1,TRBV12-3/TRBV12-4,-,TGTGCCAGCAGCCCCCCGGGACAGCTGAACACTGAAGCTTTCTTT,CASSPPGQLNTEAFF
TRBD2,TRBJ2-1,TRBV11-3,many,TGTGCCAGCAGCTCATCCGGGCTAGCGGGAGCTAACAATGAGCAGTTCTTC,CASSSSGLAGANNEQFF
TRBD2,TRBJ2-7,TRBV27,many,TGTGCCAGCAACCCTTCCTCTAGCGGTATCTCCTACGAGCAGTACTTC,CASNPSSSGISYEQYF
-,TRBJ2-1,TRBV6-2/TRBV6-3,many,TGTGCCAGCAGTTACTCGTCGGGGAGCAATGAGCAGTTCTTC,CASSYSSGSNEQFF
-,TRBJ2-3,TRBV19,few,TGTGCCAGTAGGCTGGCCTACACAGATACGCAGTATTTT,CASRLAYTDTQYF
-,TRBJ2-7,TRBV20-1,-,TGCAGTGTTCACGAGCAGTACTTC,CSVHEQYF
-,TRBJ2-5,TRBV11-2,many,TGTGCCAGCAGGTCAGGCGGGGGCGAAAGGTCCCAAGAGACCCAGTACTTC,CASRSGGGERSQETQYF
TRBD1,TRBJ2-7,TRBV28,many,TGTGCCAGCAGTCTACGGACAGGGTTAGTCTACGAGCAGTACTTC,CASSLRTGLVYEQYF
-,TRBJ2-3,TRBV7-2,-,TGTGCCAGCAGCTCGAAGACTCCACTAGGAGATACGCAGTATTTT,CASSSKTPLGDTQYF
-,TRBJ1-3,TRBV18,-,TGTGCCAGCTCACCACTTTCTGTGATTAAGGGGCCCGAAAACACCATATATTTT,CASSPLSVIKGPENTIYF
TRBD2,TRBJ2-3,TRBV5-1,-,TGCGCCAGCAGCTTTTCCCCGACTAGCGCGGGAGGGGATACGCAGTATTTT,CASSFSPTSAGGDTQYF
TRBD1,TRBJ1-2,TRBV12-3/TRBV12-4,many,TGTGCCAGCAGGACTCTACAGGGGGCGCGGAGGGGAGGCTACACCTTC,CASRTLQGARRGGYTF
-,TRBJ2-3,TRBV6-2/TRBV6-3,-,TGTGCCAGCAGTTTCGGGATGACTAGCACAGATACGCAGTATTTT,CASSFGMTSTDTQYF
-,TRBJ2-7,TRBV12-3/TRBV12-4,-,TGTGCCAGCAGTTTATGGGCGCTGGGTGAAGGTTACGAGCAGTACTTC,CASSLWALGEGYEQYF
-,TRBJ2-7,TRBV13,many,TGTGCCAGCCTAACCTTGGGCAGGGGATTAACCTACGAGCAGTACTTC,CASLTLGRGLTYEQYF
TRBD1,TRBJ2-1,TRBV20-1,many,TGCAGTGGGGGACAGGGGGGACACAATGAGCAGTTCTTC,CSGGQGGHNEQFF
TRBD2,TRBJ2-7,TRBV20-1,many,TGCAGTGTCATAGCGGGAAACTCCTACGAGCAGTACTTC,CSVIAGNSYEQYF
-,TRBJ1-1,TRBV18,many,TGTGCCAGCTCACCAGGAAAAGTGGGATACACTGAAGCTTTCTTT,CASSPGKVGYTEAFF
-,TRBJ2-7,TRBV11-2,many,TGTGCCAGCAGTTTCGGGGGAGCCAGCTCCTACGAGCAGTACTTC,CASSFGGASSYEQYF
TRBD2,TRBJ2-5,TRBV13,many,TGTGCCAGCAGCAATCCTAGCGGGAGTGGGCAAGAGACCCAGTACTTC,CASSNPSGSGQETQYF
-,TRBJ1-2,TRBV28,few,TGTGCCAGCATAGTAGGGGGTGCAGACTCCCCGTATGGCTACACCTTC,CASIVGGADSPYGYTF
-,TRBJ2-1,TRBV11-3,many,TGTGCCAGCAGCTTAAAGGGCGTCAATGAGCAGTTCTTC,CASSLKGVNEQFF
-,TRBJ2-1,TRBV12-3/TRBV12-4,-,TGTGCCAGCAGTGTCGGGGGGCGGAGCTCCTACAATGAGCAGTTCTTC,CASSVGGRSSYNEQFF
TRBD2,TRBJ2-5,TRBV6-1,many,TGTGCCAGCAGCAGGTCCATAGCGGGAGGGCCAGACTATGAGACCCAGTACTTC,CASSRSIAGGPDYETQYF
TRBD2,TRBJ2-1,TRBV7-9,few,TGTGCCAGCAGCTTAGCACTAGCGGGAGGCGATGAGCAGTTCTTC,CASSLALAGGDEQFF
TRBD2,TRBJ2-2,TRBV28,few,TGTGCCAGCAGGCTAGCGGGAGAGACCGGGGAGCTGTTTTTT,CASRLAGETGELFF
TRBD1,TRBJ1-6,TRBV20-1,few,TGCAGTGCTAGATCGGCAGGGGGCGGCCCGCTCAGGAATTCACCCCTCCACTTT,CSARSAGGGPLRNSPLHF
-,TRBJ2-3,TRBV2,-,TGCGCCAGCAGCCCAAGCTTCCCACACTCAGATACGCAGTATTTT,CASSPSFPHSDTQYF
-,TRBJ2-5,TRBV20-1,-,TGCAGTGCTAGATCCCTATACGACAGTGGGGAGACCCAGTACTTC,CSARSLYDSGETQYF
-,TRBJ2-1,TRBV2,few,TGTGCCAGCAGTGAAATGGGGTTTATCAATATGATTGAGCAGTTCTTC,CASSEMGFINMIEQFF